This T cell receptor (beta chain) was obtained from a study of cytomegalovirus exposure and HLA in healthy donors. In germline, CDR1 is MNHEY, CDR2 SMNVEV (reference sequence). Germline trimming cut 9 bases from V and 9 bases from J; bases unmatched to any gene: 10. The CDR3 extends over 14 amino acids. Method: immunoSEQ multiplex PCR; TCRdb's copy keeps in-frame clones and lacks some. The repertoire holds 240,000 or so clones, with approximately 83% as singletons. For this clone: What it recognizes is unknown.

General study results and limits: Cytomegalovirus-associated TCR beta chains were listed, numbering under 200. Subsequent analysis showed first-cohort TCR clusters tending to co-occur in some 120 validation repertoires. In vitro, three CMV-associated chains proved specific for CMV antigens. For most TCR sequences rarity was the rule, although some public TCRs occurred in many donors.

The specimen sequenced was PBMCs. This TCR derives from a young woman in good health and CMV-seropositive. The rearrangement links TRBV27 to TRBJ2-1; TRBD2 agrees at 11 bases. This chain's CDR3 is CASFDSGRAGEQFF. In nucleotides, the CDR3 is TGTGCCAGTTTTGATAGCGGGAGGGCCGGTGAGCAGTTCTTC.